The source of this TCR beta chain is a study of human T cells and chemical hapten exposure. Study-level information: Minor volume differences among pooled libraries chiefly drove per-sample TCR yield variation. Study-wide results and limits: Versus controls, expanded TCRs had significantly more large CDR3 similarity clusters.

Time point defined: patch test 1, 2 weeks after DPC sensitization. As for treatment: therapeutic diphenylcyclopropenone sensitization with weekly scalp DPC. Phlebotomy was performed prior to application of every patch test. In TCRdb, the RACE reads were re-called with MiXCR into one record per CDR3 protein. Among 95,000 to 150,000 distinct CDR3 sequences listed, roughly an eighth were seen once. The CDR3 is 15 residues long. Deletions cut 0 bases from V and 5 bases from J, with 12 bases between. Germline V gene data show CDR1 as SGHRS and CDR2 as YFSETQ. This clonotype was counted a few times. The antigen is undetermined.

This sequence was found in a man between 18 and 29 years old with alopecia areata. Some clones in this sample may be carry-over from other donors' samples. The chain is built from TRBV5-1 and TRBJ2-4; possible D gene TRBD1, 6 bases. The sequenced sample was whole blood, obtained in connection with sensitization to the hapten diphenylcyclopropenone (DPC). The CDR3 is CASSLAGAPENIQYF. The CDR3 bases are TGCGCCAGCAGCTTGGCAGGGGCGCCGGAAAACATTCAGTACTTC.